Sequencing of this T cell receptor beta chain was carried out in a study of shared T cell receptors in the human thymus. This table comes from immunoSEQ multiplex PCR, and its TCRdb copy is limited to in-frame clones, with some not included. The sample has some 400,000 clones, 95% seen once. Deletions cut 10 bases from V and 0 bases from J, with 13 bases between. The CDR3 has 13 amino acids. CDR1 is LNHDA and CDR2 is SQIVND in the germline V gene (reference sequence). This chain connects TRBV19 to TRBJ2-7, with D maybe TRBD1 (5 bases). This TCR was recovered from a human donor. The sample comprised thymocytes. CDR3 residues: CATGRQGSYEQYF. In nucleotides, the CDR3 is TGTGCCACCGGGCGGCAGGGCTCCTACGAGCAGTACTTC.